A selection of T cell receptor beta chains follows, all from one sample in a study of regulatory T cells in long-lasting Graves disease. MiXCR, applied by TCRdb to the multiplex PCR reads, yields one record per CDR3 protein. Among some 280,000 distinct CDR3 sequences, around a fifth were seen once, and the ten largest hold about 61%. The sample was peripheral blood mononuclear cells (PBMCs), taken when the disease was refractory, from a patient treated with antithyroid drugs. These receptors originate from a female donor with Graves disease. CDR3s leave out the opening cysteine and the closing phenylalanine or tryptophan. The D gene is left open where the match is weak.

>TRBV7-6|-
ASSFGEDQY
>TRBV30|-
AWRGGGNTEAF
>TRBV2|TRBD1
ASSEARDRRRYEQY
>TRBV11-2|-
ASSHPPHSEEQY
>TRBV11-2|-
ASSQLKTGPEQY
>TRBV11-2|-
ASSFPNSPLH
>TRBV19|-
ASSARSRNTEAF
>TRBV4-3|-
ASSRKPGQPSRADIQY
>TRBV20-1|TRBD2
SASGGADEQY
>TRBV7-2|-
ASSLESSATQETQY